Listed below are T cell receptor beta chains from one sample, sequenced in a study of T cells after yellow fever vaccination. TCRdb redid the calling of the 5' RACE reads with MiXCR, one entry per CDR3 protein. The sample lists approximately 300,000 distinct CDR3 sequences; around 10% were seen once. The sample here was CD4+ T cells sorted from PBMCs, taken 45 days after the yellow fever booster vaccination. The receptor set was obtained from a young man who received the YFV17D yellow fever vaccine. Both conserved end residues are part of each CDR3. The D gene is left open where the match is weak. Not all rows give a size; the values are once, few, many and, for expanded clones, a class.

CDR3 DNA: TGTGCCAGCAGCTCAAACACCGGGACTACAGAGACCCAGTACTTC
CDR3 protein: CASSSNTGTTETQYF
CDR3 length: 15
D gene: TRBD2
J gene: TRBJ2-5
V gene: TRBV7-3
clone size: few

CDR3 DNA: TGCGCCAGCAGCTTCACCCGGCCGGGTGTCGCTGAAGCTTTCTTT
CDR3 protein: CASSFTRPGVAEAFF
CDR3 length: 15
D gene: NA
J gene: TRBJ1-1
V gene: TRBV5-1
clone size: many

CDR3 DNA: TGTGCCAGCACCTCATTCGGGGCCGGGGAGACCCAGTACTTC
CDR3 protein: CASTSFGAGETQYF
CDR3 length: 14
D gene: NA
J gene: TRBJ2-5
V gene: TRBV6-5
clone size: NA

CDR3 DNA: TGTGCCAGCAGCTTAGGGCCCGATTCAAGCTATGGCTACACCTTC
CDR3 protein: CASSLGPDSSYGYTF
CDR3 length: 15
D gene: NA
J gene: TRBJ1-2
V gene: TRBV7-2
clone size: NA

CDR3 DNA: TGTGCCATCAGTGAGGGCAGAGGCACCGGGGAGCTGTTTTTT
CDR3 protein: CAISEGRGTGELFF
CDR3 length: 14
D gene: NA
J gene: TRBJ2-2
V gene: TRBV10-3
clone size: few

CDR3 DNA: TGTGCCAGCACTCCAGGTCCCCGGACAGATTCACCCCTCCACTTT
CDR3 protein: CASTPGPRTDSPLHF
CDR3 length: 15
D gene: NA
J gene: TRBJ1-6
V gene: TRBV28
clone size: NA

CDR3 DNA: TGTGCCAGCTCCCAGTTCGGGGTGAGCGGGGGGTCTCAAGAGACCCAGTACTTC
CDR3 protein: CASSQFGVSGGSQETQYF
CDR3 length: 18
D gene: TRBD2
J gene: TRBJ2-5
V gene: TRBV18
clone size: few

CDR3 DNA: TGTGCCAGCTGGAGCGGGGGGCCCCAGTACTTC
CDR3 protein: CASWSGGPQYF
CDR3 length: 11
D gene: TRBD2
J gene: TRBJ2-5
V gene: TRBV12-3/TRBV12-4
clone size: few

CDR3 DNA: TGTGCCAGTACCGAGACAGGGCCCTATGGTGGCTACACCTTC
CDR3 protein: CASTETGPYGGYTF
CDR3 length: 14
D gene: TRBD1
J gene: TRBJ1-2
V gene: TRBV19
clone size: NA

CDR3 DNA: TGTGCCAGCAGTCGGGAGCCAAGCTCCTACGAGCAGTACTTC
CDR3 protein: CASSREPSSYEQYF
CDR3 length: 14
D gene: NA
J gene: TRBJ2-7
V gene: TRBV6-6
clone size: few

CDR3 DNA: TGCGCCAGCAGCCAGAGGACAGGGAAATACACAGATACGCAGTATTTT
CDR3 protein: CASSQRTGKYTDTQYF
CDR3 length: 16
D gene: TRBD1
J gene: TRBJ2-3
V gene: TRBV4-3
clone size: NA

CDR3 DNA: TGTGCCAGCAGCCGATGGGGGAATAATTCACCCCTCCACTTT
CDR3 protein: CASSRWGNNSPLHF
CDR3 length: 14
D gene: NA
J gene: TRBJ1-6
V gene: TRBV7-3
clone size: NA

CDR3 DNA: TGTGCCAGCAGCGTTGGCGGGGGCCCCTTGGGCACTGAAGCTTTCTTT
CDR3 protein: CASSVGGGPLGTEAFF
CDR3 length: 16
D gene: NA
J gene: TRBJ1-1
V gene: TRBV5-5
clone size: few

CDR3 DNA: TGTGCCATCAGTGAATTTTACAGCAATAGCAATCAGCCCCAGCATTTT
CDR3 protein: CAISEFYSNSNQPQHF
CDR3 length: 16
D gene: NA
J gene: TRBJ1-5
V gene: TRBV10-3
clone size: NA

CDR3 DNA: TGTGCCTGGAGTGTAACAGGGGGCTGGTATGGCTACACCTTC
CDR3 protein: CAWSVTGGWYGYTF
CDR3 length: 14
D gene: TRBD1
J gene: TRBJ1-2
V gene: TRBV30
clone size: NA

CDR3 DNA: TGTGCCAGCAGCTTGGAACAGGGGACGAATTCACCCCTCCACTTT
CDR3 protein: CASSLEQGTNSPLHF
CDR3 length: 15
D gene: TRBD1
J gene: TRBJ1-6
V gene: TRBV6-4
clone size: few

CDR3 DNA: TGTGCCAGCAGCGAGATGGCGGGGGGGCCCTACAATGAGCAGTTCTTC
CDR3 protein: CASSEMAGGPYNEQFF
CDR3 length: 16
D gene: TRBD2
J gene: TRBJ2-1
V gene: TRBV7-6
clone size: few

CDR3 DNA: TGTGCCAGCAGCTTGTCGCCTAGCGGGCTACTAGGGGAGACCCAGTACTTC
CDR3 protein: CASSLSPSGLLGETQYF
CDR3 length: 17
D gene: TRBD2
J gene: TRBJ2-5
V gene: TRBV5-6
clone size: NA

CDR3 DNA: TGTGCCAGCAGTGCTATCCAGGACGGCAACTACGAGCAGTACTTC
CDR3 protein: CASSAIQDGNYEQYF
CDR3 length: 15
D gene: NA
J gene: TRBJ2-7
V gene: TRBV2
clone size: many

CDR3 DNA: TGCAGTGCTAGACTCCTCCGGACAGGAAAACTGTTTTTT
CDR3 protein: CSARLLRTGKLFF
CDR3 length: 13
D gene: TRBD1
J gene: TRBJ1-4
V gene: TRBV20-1
clone size: few

CDR3 DNA: TGTGCCAGCATGCCTAGCGGGGGGCCACAAGAGACCCAGTACTTC
CDR3 protein: CASMPSGGPQETQYF
CDR3 length: 15
D gene: TRBD2
J gene: TRBJ2-5
V gene: TRBV5-4
clone size: few

CDR3 DNA: TGTGCCAGCAGATACACCGGGACTAGCCCCCAAGAGACCCAGTACTTC
CDR3 protein: CASRYTGTSPQETQYF
CDR3 length: 16
D gene: TRBD2
J gene: TRBJ2-5
V gene: TRBV7-2
clone size: few

CDR3 DNA: TGTGCCAGCAGCCGTTGGCCACAGGAGACCCAGTACTTC
CDR3 protein: CASSRWPQETQYF
CDR3 length: 13
D gene: NA
J gene: TRBJ2-5
V gene: TRBV5-4
clone size: NA

CDR3 DNA: TGTGCCAGCAACCGACACAGGGCCCGGGAGACCCAGTACTTC
CDR3 protein: CASNRHRARETQYF
CDR3 length: 14
D gene: NA
J gene: TRBJ2-5
V gene: TRBV6-2/TRBV6-3
clone size: NA

CDR3 DNA: TGCAGTGTTACCCCCGGGGGGAATCAGCCCCAGCATTTT
CDR3 protein: CSVTPGGNQPQHF
CDR3 length: 13
D gene: NA
J gene: TRBJ1-5
V gene: TRBV20-1
clone size: few

CDR3 DNA: TGTGCCAGCAGTAGGGACGAGGGTCAGCCCCAGCATTTT
CDR3 protein: CASSRDEGQPQHF
CDR3 length: 13
D gene: NA
J gene: TRBJ1-5
V gene: TRBV12-3/TRBV12-4
clone size: NA